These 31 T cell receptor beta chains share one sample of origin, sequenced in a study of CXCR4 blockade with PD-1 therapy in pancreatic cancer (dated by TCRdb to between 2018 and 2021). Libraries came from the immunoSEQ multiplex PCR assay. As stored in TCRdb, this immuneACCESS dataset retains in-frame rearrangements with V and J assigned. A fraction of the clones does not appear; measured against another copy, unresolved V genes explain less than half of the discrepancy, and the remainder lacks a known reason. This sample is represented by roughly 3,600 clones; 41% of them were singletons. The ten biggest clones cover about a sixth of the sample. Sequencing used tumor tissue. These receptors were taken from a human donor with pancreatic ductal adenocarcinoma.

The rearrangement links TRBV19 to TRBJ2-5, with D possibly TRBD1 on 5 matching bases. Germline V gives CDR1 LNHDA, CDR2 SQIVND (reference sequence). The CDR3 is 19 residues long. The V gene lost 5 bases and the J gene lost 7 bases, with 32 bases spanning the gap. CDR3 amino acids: CASSANPRWAAGRQVTQYF. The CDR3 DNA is TGTGCCAGTAGTGCGAACCCTCGTTGGGCAGCAGGGCGCCAGGTGACCCAGTACTTC.

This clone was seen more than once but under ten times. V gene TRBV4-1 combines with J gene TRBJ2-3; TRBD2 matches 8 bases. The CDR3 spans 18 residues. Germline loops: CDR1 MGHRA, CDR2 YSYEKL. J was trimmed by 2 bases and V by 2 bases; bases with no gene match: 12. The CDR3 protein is CASSQRGPAGGATDTQYF. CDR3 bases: TGCGCCAGCAGCCAACGGGGCCCTGCCGGGGGGGCCACAGATACGCAGTATTTT.

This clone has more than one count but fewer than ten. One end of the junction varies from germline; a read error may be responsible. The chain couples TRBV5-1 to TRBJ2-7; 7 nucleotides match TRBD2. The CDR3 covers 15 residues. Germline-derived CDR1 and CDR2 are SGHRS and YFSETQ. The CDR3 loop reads CASSLGGTTSYEQYF. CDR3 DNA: TGCGCCAGCAGCTTGGGGGGGACTACCTCTTACGARCAGTACTTC.

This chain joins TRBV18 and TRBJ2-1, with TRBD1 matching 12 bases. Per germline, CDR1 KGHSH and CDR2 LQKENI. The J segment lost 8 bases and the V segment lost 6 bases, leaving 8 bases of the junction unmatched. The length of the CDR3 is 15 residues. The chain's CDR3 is CASSKGQGAMDEQFF. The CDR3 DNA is TGTGCCAGCTCCAAGGGACAGGGGGCTATGGATGAGCAGTTCTTC.

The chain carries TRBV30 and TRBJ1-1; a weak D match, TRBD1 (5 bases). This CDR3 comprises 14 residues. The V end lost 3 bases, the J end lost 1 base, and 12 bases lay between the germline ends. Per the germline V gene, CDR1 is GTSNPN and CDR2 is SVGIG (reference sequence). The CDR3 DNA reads TGTGCCTGGAGCAAATGGGACCGGAACACTGAAGCTTTCTTT. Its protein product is CAWSKWDRNTEAFF.

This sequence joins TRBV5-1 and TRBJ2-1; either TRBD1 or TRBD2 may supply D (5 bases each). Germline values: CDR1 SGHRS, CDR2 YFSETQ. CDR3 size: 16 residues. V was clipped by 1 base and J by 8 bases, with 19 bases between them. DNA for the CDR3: TGCGCCAGCAGCTTGTCTTCCGGGACCGCTGAGGATGAGCAGTTCTTC. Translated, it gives CASSLSSGTAEDEQFF.

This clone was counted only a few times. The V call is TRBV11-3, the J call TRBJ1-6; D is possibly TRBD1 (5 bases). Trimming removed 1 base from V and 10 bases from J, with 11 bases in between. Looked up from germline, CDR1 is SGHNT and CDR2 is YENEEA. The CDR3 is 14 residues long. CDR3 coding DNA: TGTGCCAGCAGCTTAGGGAGGGACGGATCACCCCTCCACTTT. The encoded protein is CASSLGRDGSPLHF. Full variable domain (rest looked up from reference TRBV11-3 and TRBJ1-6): EAGVVQSPRYKIIEKKQPVAFWCNPISGHNTLYWYLQNLGQGPELLIRYENEEAVDDSQLPKDRFSAERLKGVDSTLKIQPAELGDSAVYLCASSLGRDGSPLHFGNGTRLTVT.

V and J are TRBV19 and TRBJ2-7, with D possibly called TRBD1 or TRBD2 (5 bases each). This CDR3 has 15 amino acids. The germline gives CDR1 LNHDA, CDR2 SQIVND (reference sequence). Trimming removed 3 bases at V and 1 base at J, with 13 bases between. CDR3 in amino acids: CASSIAGTGSYEQYF. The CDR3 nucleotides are TGTGCCAGTAGTATCGCCGGGACCGGTTCCTACGAGCAGTACTTC.

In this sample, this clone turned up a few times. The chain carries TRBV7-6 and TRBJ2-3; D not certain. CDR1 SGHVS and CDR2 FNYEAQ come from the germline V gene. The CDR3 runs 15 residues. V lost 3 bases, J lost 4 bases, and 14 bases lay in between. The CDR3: CASSFYTVGPDTQYF. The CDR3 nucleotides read TGTGCCAGCAGCTTTTACACGGTGGGCCCAGATACGCAGTATTTT.

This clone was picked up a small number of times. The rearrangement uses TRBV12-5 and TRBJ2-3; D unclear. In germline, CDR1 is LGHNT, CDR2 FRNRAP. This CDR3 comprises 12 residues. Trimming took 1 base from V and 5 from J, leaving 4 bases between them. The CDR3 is CASGLERDTQYF. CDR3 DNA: TGTGCTAGTGGTTTGGAAAGAGATACGCAGTATTTT.

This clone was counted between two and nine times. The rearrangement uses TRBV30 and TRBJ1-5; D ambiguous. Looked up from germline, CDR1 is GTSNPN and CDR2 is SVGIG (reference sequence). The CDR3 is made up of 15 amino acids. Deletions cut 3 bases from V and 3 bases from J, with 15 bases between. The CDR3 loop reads CAWSRRRGNNQPQHF. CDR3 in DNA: TGTGCCTGGAGCCGTCGACGGGGTAACAATCAGCCCCAGCATTTT.

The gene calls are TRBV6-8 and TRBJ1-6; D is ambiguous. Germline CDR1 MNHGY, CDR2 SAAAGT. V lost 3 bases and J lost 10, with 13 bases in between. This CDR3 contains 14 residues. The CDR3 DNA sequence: TGTGCCAGCAGTTATGAGTCAAATGGGTCACCCCTCCACTTT. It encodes CASSYESNGSPLHF.

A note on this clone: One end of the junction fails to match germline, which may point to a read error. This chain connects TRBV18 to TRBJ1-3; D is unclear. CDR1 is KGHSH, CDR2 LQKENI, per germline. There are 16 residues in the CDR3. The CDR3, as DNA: TGTGTCAGCTCACCACAGAGTTTCACCTCTGGAAACACCATATATTTT. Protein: CVSSPQSFTSGNTIYF.

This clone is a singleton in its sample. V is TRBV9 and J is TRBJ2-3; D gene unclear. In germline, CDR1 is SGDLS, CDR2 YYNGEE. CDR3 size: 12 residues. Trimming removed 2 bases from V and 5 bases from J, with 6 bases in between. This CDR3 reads CASSVWGDTQYF. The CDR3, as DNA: TGTGCCAGCAGCGTTTGGGGAGATACGCAGTATTTT. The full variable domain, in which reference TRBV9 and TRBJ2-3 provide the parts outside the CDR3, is DSGVTQTPKHLITATGQRVTLRCSPRSGDLSVYWYQQSLDQGLQFLIQYYNGEERAKGNILERFSAQQFPDLHSELNLSSLELGDSALYFCASSVWGDTQYFGPGTRLTVL.

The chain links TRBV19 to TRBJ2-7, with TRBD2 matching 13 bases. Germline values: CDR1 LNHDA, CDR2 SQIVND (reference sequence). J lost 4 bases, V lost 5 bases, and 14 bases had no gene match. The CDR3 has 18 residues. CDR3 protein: CASSGSGRLAGGSYEQYF. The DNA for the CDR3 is TGTGCCAGTAGTGGGAGTGGACGACTAGCGGGGGGTTCATACGAGCAGTACTTC. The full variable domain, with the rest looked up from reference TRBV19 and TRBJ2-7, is DGGITQSPKYLFRKEGQNVTLSCEQNLNHDAMYWYRQDPGQGLRLIYYSQIVNDFQKGDIAEGYSVSREKKESFPLTVTSAQKNPTAFYLCASSGSGRLAGGSYEQYFGPGTRLTVT.

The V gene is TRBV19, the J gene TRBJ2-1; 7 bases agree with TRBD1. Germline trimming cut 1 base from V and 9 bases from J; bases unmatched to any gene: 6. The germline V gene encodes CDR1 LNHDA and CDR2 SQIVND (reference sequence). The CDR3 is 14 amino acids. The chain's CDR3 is CASSIAIDRVEQFF. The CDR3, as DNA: TGTGCCAGTAGTATAGCCATCGACAGGGTTGAGCAGTTCTTC.

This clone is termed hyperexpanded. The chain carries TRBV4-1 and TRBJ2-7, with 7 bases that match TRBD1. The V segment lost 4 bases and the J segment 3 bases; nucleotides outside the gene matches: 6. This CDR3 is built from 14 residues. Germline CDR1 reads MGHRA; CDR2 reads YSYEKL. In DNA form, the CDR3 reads TGCGCCAGCAGCCCCCGGGACAGCTACTACGAGCAGTACTTC. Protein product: CASSPRDSYYEQYF.

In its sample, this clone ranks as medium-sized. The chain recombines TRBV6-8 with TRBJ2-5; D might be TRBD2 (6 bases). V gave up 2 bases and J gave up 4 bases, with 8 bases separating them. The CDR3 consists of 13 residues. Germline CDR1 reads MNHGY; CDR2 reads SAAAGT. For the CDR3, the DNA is TGTGCCAGCAGTTACCTCGGGGGAGAGACCCAGTACTTC. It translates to CASSYLGGETQYF.

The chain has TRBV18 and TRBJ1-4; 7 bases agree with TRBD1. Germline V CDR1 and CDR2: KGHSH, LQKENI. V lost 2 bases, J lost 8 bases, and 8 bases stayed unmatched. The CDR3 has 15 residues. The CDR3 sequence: CASSPAPGGGEKLFF. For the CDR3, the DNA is TGTGCCAGCTCACCAGCGCCAGGGGGTGGCGAAAAACTGTTTTTT.

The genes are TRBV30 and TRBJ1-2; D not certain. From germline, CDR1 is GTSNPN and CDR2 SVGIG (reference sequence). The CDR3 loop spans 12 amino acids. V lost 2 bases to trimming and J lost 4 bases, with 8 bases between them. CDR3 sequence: CAWSLNSYGYTF. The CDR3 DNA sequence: TGTGCCTGGAGTCTAAACAGCTATGGCTACACCTTC.

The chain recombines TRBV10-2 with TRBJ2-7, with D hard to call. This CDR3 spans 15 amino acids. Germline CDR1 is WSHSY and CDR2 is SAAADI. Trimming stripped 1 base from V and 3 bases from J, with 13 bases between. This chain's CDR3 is CASSEWIIGDYEQYF. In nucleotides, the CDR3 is TGCGCCAGCAGTGAGTGGATTATCGGCGACTACGAGCAGTACTTC.

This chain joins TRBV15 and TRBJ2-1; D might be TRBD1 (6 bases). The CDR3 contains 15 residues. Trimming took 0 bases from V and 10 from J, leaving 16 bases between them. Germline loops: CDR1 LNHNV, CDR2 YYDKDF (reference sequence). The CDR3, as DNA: TGTGCCACCAGCAGAGACCTAATCATGGGGGCCGAGCAGTTCTTC. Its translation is CATSRDLIMGAEQFF.

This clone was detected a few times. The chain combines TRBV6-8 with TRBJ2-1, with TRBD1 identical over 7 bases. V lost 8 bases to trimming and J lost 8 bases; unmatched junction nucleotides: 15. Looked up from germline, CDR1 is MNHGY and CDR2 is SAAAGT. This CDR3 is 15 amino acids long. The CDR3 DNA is TGTGCCAGCGAGGGGGCTTCAACATCTTCGGATGAGCAGTTCTTC. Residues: CASEGASTSSDEQFF.

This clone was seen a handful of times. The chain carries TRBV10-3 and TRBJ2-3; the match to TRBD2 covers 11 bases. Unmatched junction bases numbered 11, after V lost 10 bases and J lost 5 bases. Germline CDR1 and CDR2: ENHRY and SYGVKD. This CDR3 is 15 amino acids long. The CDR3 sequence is CATQDPLAGVDTQYF. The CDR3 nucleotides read TGTGCCACCCAGGATCCACTAGCGGGGGTAGATACGCAGTATTTT.

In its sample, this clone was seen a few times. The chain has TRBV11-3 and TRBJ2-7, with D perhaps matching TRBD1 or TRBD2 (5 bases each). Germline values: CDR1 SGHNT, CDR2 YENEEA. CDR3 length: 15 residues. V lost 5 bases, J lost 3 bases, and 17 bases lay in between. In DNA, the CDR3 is TGTGCCAGCAGCCAACTAAACGGGGACCGCTACGAGCAGTACTTC. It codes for CASSQLNGDRYEQYF.

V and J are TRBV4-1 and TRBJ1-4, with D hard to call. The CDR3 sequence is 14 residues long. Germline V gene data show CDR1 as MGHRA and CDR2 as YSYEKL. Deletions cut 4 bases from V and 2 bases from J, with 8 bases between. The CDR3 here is CASSRGGTNEKLFF. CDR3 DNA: TGCGCCAGCAGCCGGGGAGGCACTAATGAAAAACTGTTTTTT.

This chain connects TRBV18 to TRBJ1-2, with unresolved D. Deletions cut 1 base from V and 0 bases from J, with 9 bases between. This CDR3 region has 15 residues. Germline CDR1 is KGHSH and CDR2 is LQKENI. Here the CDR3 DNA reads TGTGCCAGCTCACCACTGTCAGCTACTAACTATGGCTACACCTTC. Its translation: CASSPLSATNYGYTF.

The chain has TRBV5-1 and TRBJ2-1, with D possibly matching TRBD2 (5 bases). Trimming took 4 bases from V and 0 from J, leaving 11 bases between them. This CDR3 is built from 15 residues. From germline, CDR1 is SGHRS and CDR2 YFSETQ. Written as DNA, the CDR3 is TGCGCCAGCAGCCAAGACGGGGACTCCTACAATGAGCAGTTCTTC. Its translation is CASSQDGDSYNEQFF.

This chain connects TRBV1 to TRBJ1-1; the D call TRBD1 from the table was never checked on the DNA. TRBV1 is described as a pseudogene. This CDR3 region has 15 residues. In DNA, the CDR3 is TGCGCCAGCAGCCAAGATCTGATTAGGGGTACTGAAGCTTTCTTT. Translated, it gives CASSQDLIRGTEAFF.

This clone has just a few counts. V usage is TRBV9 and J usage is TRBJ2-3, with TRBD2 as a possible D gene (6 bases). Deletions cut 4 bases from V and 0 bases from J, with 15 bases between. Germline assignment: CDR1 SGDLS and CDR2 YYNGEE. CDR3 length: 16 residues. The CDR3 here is CASSITLAASTDTQYF. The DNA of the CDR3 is TGTGCCAGCAGCATCACACTAGCAGCTAGCACAGATACGCAGTATTTT.

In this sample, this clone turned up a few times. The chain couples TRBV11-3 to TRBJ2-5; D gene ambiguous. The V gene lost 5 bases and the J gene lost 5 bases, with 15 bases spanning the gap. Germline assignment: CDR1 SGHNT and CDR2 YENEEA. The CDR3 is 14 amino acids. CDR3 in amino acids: CASSPPNSQETQYF. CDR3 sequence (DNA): TGTGCCAGCAGCCCTCCCAACAGCCAGGAGACCCAGTACTTC.